The rows below give T cell receptor beta chains drawn from one sample of a study of breast tumors, draining lymph nodes, adjacent tissues. Each CDR3 protein is one row after TCRdb ran MiXCR on the multiplex PCR reads. The sample includes about 300,000 distinct CDR3 sequences, more than 30% of them seen just once. The sample was axillary lymph node tissue. These receptor sequences come from a female donor with breast cancer. Some clones in this sample may be carry-over from other donors' samples. CDR3s include the opening cysteine and the closing phenylalanine or tryptophan. A D gene is named only where the DNA matches it firmly. Size is omitted from some rows. Given values are once, few, many or a class for expanded clones.

>TRBJ1-5|-|many|TRBV5-5|15
TGTGCCAGCAGCTTGGTCGGATCGGCCGATCAGCCCCAGCATTTT
CASSLVGSADQPQHF
>TRBJ1-6|-|-|TRBV20-1|16
TGCAGTGCTAGAGTTCGCGGGAGCTCCTATAATTCACCCCTCCACTTT
CSARVRGSSYNSPLHF
>TRBJ2-7|-|-|TRBV6-6|15
TGTGCCAGCAAACCGGGGCAGAATCGCCCCTACGAGCACTACTTC
CASKPGQNRPYEHYF
>TRBJ1-2|TRBD1|many|TRBV19|15
TGTGCCAGTAGTAGTTGGACAGGGGCCAACTATGGCTACACCTTC
CASSSWTGANYGYTF
>TRBJ2-6|-|many|TRBV24-1|14
TGTGCCACCAGTGTGACGGGTGGGGCCAACGTCCTGACTTTC
CATSVTGGANVLTF
>TRBJ2-3|TRBD2|many|TRBV7-2|16
TGTGCCAGCAGCTCACGACTAGCGGGACTGGGAGATACGCAGTATTTT
CASSSRLAGLGDTQYF
>TRBJ2-3|TRBD2|many|TRBV11-3|17
TGTGCCAGCAGCCACATACGGGAGGGGTTGCGGCCAGATACGCAGTATTTT
CASSHIREGLRPDTQYF
>TRBJ1-4|TRBD1|-|TRBV10-2|16
TGCGCCAGCACCGGAGGGACAGGGGCGATTACTGAAAAACTGTTTTTT
CASTGGTGAITEKLFF
>TRBJ2-1|-|many|TRBV5-6|11
TGTGCCAGCTCAGAGTACAATGAGCAGTTCTTC
CASSEYNEQFF
>TRBJ2-1|-|many|TRBV12-3/TRBV12-4|14
TGTGCCAGCAGTTTGGTTCCGTCCTACAATGAGCAGTTCTTC
CASSLVPSYNEQFF
>TRBJ2-5|TRBD2|-|TRBV7-1|15
TGTGCCAGCAGTGTGACTAGCGGGCGATCGGAGACCCAGTACTTC
CASSVTSGRSETQYF
>TRBJ1-5|-|many|TRBV2|13
TGTGCCAGCAGGGGATTGGGCAATCAGCCCCAGCATTTT
CASRGLGNQPQHF
>TRBJ2-6|-|many|TRBV19|18
TGTGCCAGTAGTACTCCCGCGGGGGCGGTGGCTGGGGCCAACGTCCTGACTTTC
CASSTPAGAVAGANVLTF
>TRBJ2-2|-|many|TRBV5-1|13
TGCGCCAGCAGCTTGGCCATTTCCGGGGAGCTGTTTTTT
CASSLAISGELFF
>TRBJ2-1|-|few|TRBV5-6|19
TGTGCCAGCAGCTTTTTTCTGGGGCCGGCGGGACTTCGGAACAATGAGCAGTTCTTC
CASSFFLGPAGLRNNEQFF
>TRBJ1-4|-|-|TRBV14|15
TGTGCCAGCAGCCAAGGTCGGGGGGGGCATGAAAAACTGTTTTTT
CASSQGRGGHEKLFF
>TRBJ2-5|-|-|TRBV11-3|17
TGTGCCAGCAGCTCCCGCCAGGGACCAGGAGTCGGAGAGACCCAGTACTTC
CASSSRQGPGVGETQYF
>TRBJ2-5|TRBD2|many|TRBV15|13
TGTGCCACCAGCAGCCTAGCGGAAGAGACCCAGTACTTC
CATSSLAEETQYF
>TRBJ1-3|-|few|TRBV12-5|15
TGTGCTAGTGGTCAGACCCTCGGGGCCAAGAACACCATATATTTT
CASGQTLGAKNTIYF
>TRBJ1-1|-|-|TRBV19|12
TGTGCCAGTAGTAAACAGAACACTGAAGCTTTCTTT
CASSKQNTEAFF
>TRBJ2-7|-|many|TRBV2|11
TGTGCCAGCAGTGAAGCCTACGAGCAGTACTTC
CASSEAYEQYF
>TRBJ2-2|TRBD2|-|TRBV11-1|16
TGTGCCAGCAGCTTACTAGCGGGAGCTAATACCGGGGAGCTGTCTTTT
CASSLLAGANTGELSF
>TRBJ2-1|TRBD2|many|TRBV10-3|16
TGTGCCTCGCAACCAACTAGCGGGAGGTCGGGAAATGAGCAGTTCTTC
CASQPTSGRSGNEQFF
>TRBJ2-5|TRBD1|many|TRBV4-2|19
TGTGCCAGCAGCCAAGCACAGGGGGCCTCGGGACTTACCACAGAGACCCAGTACTTC
CASSQAQGASGLTTETQYF
>TRBJ2-7|TRBD2|-|TRBV4-2|16
TGTGCCAGCAGCCAAGATCTGGCGGGGGTCCCCTACGAGCAGTACTTC
CASSQDLAGVPYEQYF
>TRBJ2-7|TRBD2|many|TRBV20-1|16
TGCAGTGCTAGCATACCGCGGGCTAGCGGGAGCAACGAGCAGTACTTC
CSASIPRASGSNEQYF
>TRBJ2-1|-|many|TRBV11-3|12
TGTGCCAGCAGCTTAGTGCGCGAGGGGCAGTTCTTC
CASSLVREGQFF
>TRBJ2-4|-|few|TRBV5-1|15
TGCGCCAGCAGCTCCACAGGGAATTTGGGAAACATTCAGTACTTC
CASSSTGNLGNIQYF
>TRBJ1-2|-|many|TRBV10-3|14
TGTGCCATCCAGGGCGGGGGGCCCGACTATGGCTACACCTTC
CAIQGGGPDYGYTF
>TRBJ2-3|TRBD2|-|TRBV19|16
TGTGCCAGCAGCGTAGGAGGCGCGGGAGTTACAGATACGCAGTACTTT
CASSVGGAGVTDTQYF
>TRBJ2-1|-|many|TRBV24-1|11
TGTGCCACCAGTGGCTACAATGAGCAGTTCTTC
CATSGYNEQFF
>TRBJ1-2|TRBD1|many|TRBV7-2|13
TGTGCCAGCAGCAAAGGACAGGAGCTGGGCTACACCTTC
CASSKGQELGYTF
>TRBJ1-2|-|once|TRBV14|18
TGTGCCAGCAGCCAAGGCCTAGCGGGGCGGCCTGGGCACTATGGCTACACCTTC
CASSQGLAGRPGHYGYTF
>TRBJ2-2|-|-|TRBV2|14
TGTGCCAGCAGTGAACAAGGGCTGATCGGGGAGCTGTTTTTT
CASSEQGLIGELFF
>TRBJ1-5|-|few|TRBV12-3/TRBV12-4|13
TGTGCCAGCAGTTTCGCGGGGGGCAGAGTCCAGCATTTT
CASSFAGGRVQHF
>TRBJ1-6|TRBD1|many|TRBV18|14
TGTGCCAGCTCATCGGACAGGGCGAGTTCACCCCTCCACTTT
CASSSDRASSPLHF
>TRBJ2-2|-|-|TRBV6-1|14
TGTGCCAGCAGTGTCACCGGCCCGGCGGGGGAGCTGTTTTTT
CASSVTGPAGELFF
>TRBJ2-6|-|few|TRBV18|16
TGTGCCAGCTCCGCAAACGTCGGGACTGGGGCCAACGTCCTGACTTTC
CASSANVGTGANVLTF
>TRBJ2-3|TRBD2|many|TRBV12-3/TRBV12-4|14
TGTGCCAGCAGGGGAGCGGGAGGGCCAGATACGCAGTATTTT
CASRGAGGPDTQYF
>TRBJ2-3|-|many|TRBV12-3/TRBV12-4|13
TGTGCCAGCAGTTTAGGGCCGCTAGATACGCAGTATTTT
CASSLGPLDTQYF
>TRBJ2-1|TRBD2|many|TRBV7-9|16
TGTGCCAGCAGCTTACGTCTAGCGGGAGCGGGTGGTGAGCAGTTCTTC
CASSLRLAGAGGEQFF
>TRBJ2-7|TRBD1|many|TRBV13|14
TGTGCCAGCAGCTTATGGGACAGTACCTACGAGCAGTACTTC
CASSLWDSTYEQYF
>TRBJ2-7|-|many|TRBV10-3|14
TGTGCCATCAGTGGTTCCGGGAGCGGGTACGAGCAGTACTTC
CAISGSGSGYEQYF
>TRBJ2-3|-|many|TRBV9|15
TGTGCCAGCAGCCCCGCGGGCCAGGAAAGAGATACGCAGTATTTT
CASSPAGQERDTQYF
>TRBJ2-5|-|few|TRBV18|14
TGTGCCAGCTCACCACCTCTAGCCGACGAGACCCAGTACTTC
CASSPPLADETQYF
>TRBJ2-7|TRBD2|few|TRBV6-2/TRBV6-3|17
TGTGCCAGCGAGGGATATCTAGCGGGAGCGGCGAACTACGAGCAGTACTTC
CASEGYLAGAANYEQYF
>TRBJ2-5|-|-|TRBV5-1|14
TGCGCCAGCAGCTTGGGAGGGGGGAAAGAGACCCAGTACTTC
CASSLGGGKETQYF
>TRBJ2-7|TRBD1|many|TRBV6-5|13
TGTGCCAGCAGTTACGCAACGACAGGGGAGCAGTACTTC
CASSYATTGEQYF
>TRBJ1-5|-|many|TRBV20-1|12
TGCAGTGCTAGAACAGGGAATCAGCCCCAGCATTTT
CSARTGNQPQHF
>TRBJ1-5|TRBD1|many|TRBV19|13
TGTGCCAGTAGTGACAGGGGTGATCAGCCCCAGCATTTT
CASSDRGDQPQHF
>TRBJ2-3|-|many|TRBV7-9|16
TGTGCCAGCAGCTTGGGGGGAGGTAGAGGGGCAGATACGCAGTATTTT
CASSLGGGRGADTQYF